These 4 T cell receptor beta chains came from one sample sequenced in a study of tumor-infiltrating lymphocytes in primary liver carcinoma. Unsorted bulk tissue, about 17-33 mg of it, served as the source for co-extraction of RNA and DNA. Production of TCR beta cDNA used 400 to 650 ng total RNA together with a constant-region primer. Amplification in three nested multiplex PCR rounds with slightly modified ARM-PCR gave rise to TCR beta libraries. The study ran its first two PCR rounds for nine to eleven cycles each, using TRBV1-TRBV30 forward primers and a C-beta reverse primer. One entry per CDR3 protein results from TCRdb running MiXCR on the multiplex PCR reads. The sample carries some 20,000 distinct CDR3 sequences, roughly three quarters recorded once. Sample: liver tumor tissue from sampling region 4. Noted subset: tumor region T4, right-lateral pole. Source of these receptors: a woman aged 25 to 39 with primary liver carcinoma and hepatitis B virus infection.

The rearrangement uses TRBV29-1 and TRBJ1-2; D not certain. Looked up from germline, CDR1 is SQVTM and CDR2 is ANQGSEA. CDR3 length: 12 residues. The ends were cut back, 4 bases at V and 13 bases at J, with 19 bases in the middle. This CDR3 is CSVVRWGGGRTF. In nucleotides, the CDR3 is TGCAGCGTTGTCCGTTGGGGTGGCGGCCGCACCTTC.

This chain connects TRBV4-2 to TRBJ2-7; perhaps TRBD1 as D (6 bases). CDR1 LGHNA and CDR2 YNFKEQ come from the germline V gene. The CDR3 extends over 15 amino acids. V lost 0 bases and J lost 7, with 16 bases in between. CDR3 sequence reads: CASSQDLGAWREQYF. The CDR3 region has the DNA TGTGCCAGCAGCCAAGATCTGGGGGCCTGGAGGGAGCAGTACTTC.

A word on this clonotype: This may arise from a read error, as a much more abundant clone is one base away. The genes are TRBV12-3 or TRBV12-4 and TRBJ2-5, with a tentative D call TRBD2 (6 bases). The CDR3 contains 14 residues. The CDR3 reads CASTYPGSEESQYF. Here the CDR3 DNA reads TGTGCCAGCACCTACCCCGGGAGCGAAGAGTCCCAGTACTTC.

Regarding this clonotype: The conserved phenylalanine or tryptophan normally closing the CDR3 is absent here, so this likely arose from a read error. The chain joins TRBV2 to TRBJ1-1; weak D call: TRBD1 (5 bases). This CDR3 has 13 amino acids. In germline, CDR1 is SNHLY, CDR2 FYNNEI. CDR3 sequence: CTSSDQGNTEAFY. In DNA form, the CDR3 reads TGTACCAGCAGCGACCAGGGGAACACTGAAGCTTTCTAT.